The 5 T cell receptor beta chains reported below all come from one sample, sequenced in a study of cytomegalovirus exposure and HLA in healthy donors. Produced via immunoSEQ multiplex PCR; TCRdb's table is partial and in-frame only. Of about 170,000 clones listed, roughly 86% are singletons. Source material: PBMCs. These receptors all come from a man aged 18 to 30 in good health and CMV-seropositive.

The V and J genes are TRBV5-1 and TRBJ1-3; TRBD1 aligns across 7 bases. V lost 4 bases to trimming and J lost 0 bases; unmatched junction nucleotides: 22. CDR1 is SGHRS and CDR2 is YFSETQ in the germline V gene. CDR3 length equals 21 residues. CDR3 sequence (DNA): TGCGCCAGCAGCATAGGTTACCCGGGACAGCGGTCTACCTTCTCTGGAAACACCATATATTTT. Translating it yields CASSIGYPGQRSTFSGNTIYF.

The gene calls are TRBV28 and TRBJ1-2; D is uncertain. The germline gives CDR1 MDHEN, CDR2 SYDVKM. The germline V and J ends were trimmed by 8 bases and 2 bases, with 9 bases remaining between them. The CDR3 contains 12 residues. The CDR3 sequence: CASGGMNYGYTF. As DNA, the CDR3 is TGTGCCAGCGGCGGCATGAACTATGGCTACACCTTC.

This chain links TRBV6-5 with TRBJ2-7; 8 bases map to TRBD1. The CDR3 runs 16 residues. CDR1 is MNHEY, CDR2 SVGAGI, per germline. V lost 2 bases and J lost 2; bases outside the gene matches: 8. In DNA, the CDR3 is TGTGCCAGCAGTTACACGCAGACAGGGGCGCCCTACGAGCAGTACTTC. Its protein is CASSYTQTGAPYEQYF.

This chain uses TRBV6-6 with TRBJ1-1; no firm D call. Deletions cut 7 bases from V and 3 bases from J, with 15 bases between. CDR1 MNHNY and CDR2 SVGAGI come from the germline V gene (reference sequence). The CDR3 has 14 amino acids. This CDR3 reads CASTPRREYTEAFF. CDR3 bases: TGTGCCAGCACCCCTAGGAGGGAGTACACTGAAGCTTTCTTT.

The chain is built from TRBV11-2 and TRBJ1-1; D might be TRBD1 (6 bases). The CDR3 has 15 residues. Germline V gives CDR1 SGHAT, CDR2 FQNNGV. Deletions cut 5 bases from V and 0 bases from J, with 13 bases between. The CDR3 region is CASSPRQDMNTEAFF. The CDR3 coding sequence is TGTGCCAGCAGCCCTAGACAGGACATGAACACTGAAGCTTTCTTT. Drawing the rest from reference TRBV11-2 and TRBJ1-1, the complete variable domain is EAGVAQSPRYKIIEKRQSVAFWCNPISGHATLYWYQQILGQGPKLLIQFQNNGVVDDSQLPKDRFSAERLKGVDSTLKIQPAKLEDSAVYLCASSPRQDMNTEAFFGQGTRLTVV.